The rows below give T cell receptor beta chains drawn from one sample of a study of blood T cell repertoires in COVID-19. Profiled with immunoSEQ multiplex PCR; TCRdb holds only in-frame clones, not every one. The table includes about 270,000 clones, approximately 91% detected once. Sequenced: PBMCs or T cells enriched from blood (not recorded which). The receptor set was obtained from a woman aged 40 to 49 with acute COVID-19. Each CDR3 is given with its conserved first and last residue. The D gene is left open where the match is weak. A clone size is listed for some rows: how often the clone was seen (once, few, many), or a class if it is expanded.

clone size	D gene	J gene	V gene	CDR3 length	CDR3 protein	CDR3 DNA
-	TRBD1	TRBJ2-7	TRBV7-3	15	CASSLTGTGGYEQYF	TGTGCCAGCAGCTTAACCGGGACAGGGGGCTACGAGCAGTACTTC
once	-	TRBJ1-2	TRBV6-6	15	CASTLDLQGQTDYTF	TGTGCCAGCACCTTAGACTTACAGGGCCAGACTGACTACACCTTC
once	-	TRBJ2-7	TRBV4-2	14	CASRDLGGGSEQYF	TGTGCCAGCCGAGACTTGGGTGGCGGCAGCGAGCAGTACTTC
-	TRBD1	TRBJ2-7	TRBV6-6	15	CASRWGQGGTYEQYF	TGTGCCAGCAGATGGGGACAGGGAGGGACCTACGAGCAGTACTTC
-	-	TRBJ2-5	TRBV5-1	15	CASSLVPGLAETQYF	TGCGCCAGCAGCTTGGTGCCGGGTCTAGCGGAGACCCAGTACTTC
-	-	TRBJ2-5	TRBV28	14	CASSLTLRKTGQYF	TGTGCCAGCAGTCTGACCCTGCGGAAAACGGGCCAGTACTTC
-	-	TRBJ1-6	TRBV3-1/TRBV3-2	14	CASSKRLDNSPLHF	TGTGCCAGCAGCAAACGACTGGATAATTCACCCCTCCACTTT
-	TRBD1	TRBJ2-2	TRBV7-9	17	CASSPSYRGFNTGELFF	TGTGCCAGCAGCCCGTCGTACAGGGGCTTTAACACCGGGGAGCTGTTTTTT
-	TRBD1	TRBJ1-2	TRBV12-3/TRBV12-4	13	CASAGGPDGGYTF	TGTGCCAGTGCAGGGGGCCCGGATGGCGGCTACACCTTC
-	-	TRBJ2-5	TRBV2	13	CASRSYLQETQYF	TGTGCCAGCAGATCGTACTTACAAGAGACCCAGTACTTC
-	-	TRBJ2-1	TRBV30	13	CASTGPGYNEQFF	TGTGCCTCAACAGGGCCGGGGTACAATGAGCAGTTCTTC
-	-	TRBJ1-2	TRBV4-3	13	CASSQEIEYGYTF	TGCGCCAGCAGCCAAGAGATAGAGTATGGCTACACCTTC
-	-	TRBJ1-1	TRBV6-5	13	CASRYIGDTEAFF	TGTGCCAGCAGGTACATCGGGGACACTGAAGCTTTCTTT
-	TRBD1	TRBJ1-2	TRBV6-5	16	CASSLDRVGTNYGYTF	TGTGCCAGCAGTTTGGACAGGGTCGGAACTAACTATGGCTACACCTTC
-	-	TRBJ2-5	TRBV5-6	13	CASSFTSQETQYF	TGTGCCAGCAGCTTCACATCCCAAGAGACCCAGTACTTC
-	TRBD2	TRBJ2-1	TRBV18	15	CASSPGASGKNEQFF	TGTGCCAGCTCACCAGGGGCTAGCGGGAAAAATGAGCAGTTCTTC
-	TRBD1	TRBJ2-2	TRBV19	14	CASRTGVNTGELFF	TGTGCCAGTCGGACAGGGGTCAACACCGGGGAGCTGTTTTTT
once	TRBD1	TRBJ2-1	TRBV14	16	CASSSNPGQGSREQFF	TGTGCCAGCAGTTCCAATCCGGGACAGGGATCCCGTGAGCAGTTCTTC
few	-	TRBJ1-2	TRBV4-1	16	CASSPTRTASNYGYTF	TGCGCCAGCAGCCCCACCCGGACAGCGTCGAACTATGGCTACACCTTC
-	-	TRBJ1-1	TRBV11-2	13	CASSLGRGSEAFF	TGTGCCAGCAGCTTAGGTCGAGGTTCTGAAGCTTTCTTT
-	TRBD2	TRBJ2-1	TRBV27	16	CASSQGLAGGKGEQFF	TGTGCCAGCAGCCAGGGACTAGCGGGAGGGAAAGGTGAGCAGTTCTTC
-	-	TRBJ1-3	TRBV7-2	17	CASSLVGRLASGNTIYF	TGTGCCAGCAGCTTAGTTGGACGCCTAGCCTCTGGAAACACCATATATTTT
few	-	TRBJ2-1	TRBV2	14	CASSEARSLEVQFF	TGTGCCAGCAGTGAAGCGCGATCCCTTGAAGTGCAGTTCTTC
-	-	TRBJ1-1	TRBV3-1/TRBV3-2	13	CASRRQGGTEAFF	TGTGCCAGCAGACGCCAGGGTGGCACTGAAGCTTTCTTT
-	TRBD2	TRBJ2-3	TRBV10-3	14	CAISRAGGTDTQYF	TGTGCCATCAGTAGAGCGGGAGGAACAGATACGCAGTATTTT
-	-	TRBJ1-2	TRBV7-6	15	CASSLVWGGESGYTF	TGTGCCAGCAGCTTAGTGTGGGGAGGGGAATCTGGCTACACCTTC
-	-	TRBJ1-6	TRBV6-1	14	CASSEQQGGSPLHF	TGTGCCAGCAGTGAACAGCAGGGAGGTTCACCCCTCCACTTT
few	-	TRBJ2-4	TRBV6-2/TRBV6-3	14	CASSDGRTKNIQYF	TGTGCCAGCAGTGACGGGAGAACCAAAAACATTCAGTACTTC
-	TRBD2	TRBJ2-5	TRBV19	12	CASTSGRETQYF	TGTGCCAGTACTAGCGGGAGGGAGACCCAGTACTTC
-	-	TRBJ1-5	TRBV2	15	CASSGADRSNQPQHF	TGTGCCAGCAGTGGGGCAGACCGGAGCAATCAGCCCCAGCATTTT
-	-	TRBJ2-1	TRBV10-3	11	CAISDRGEQFF	TGTGCCATCAGTGATCGGGGGGAGCAGTTCTTC
-	-	TRBJ1-6	TRBV7-2	16	CASSLEFTGVNSPLHF	TGTGCCAGCAGCTTAGAGTTCACCGGAGTCAATTCACCCCTCCACTTT
-	TRBD1	TRBJ1-6	TRBV20-1	17	CSASGGQSSHSNSPLHF	TGCAGTGCTAGTGGGGGACAGAGTTCCCATAGTAATTCACCCCTCCACTTT
-	TRBD1	TRBJ2-3	TRBV25-1	16	CASSDLGQGVTDTQYF	TGTGCCAGCAGTGACCTCGGACAGGGGGTAACAGATACGCAGTATTTT
-	-	TRBJ2-2	TRBV21-1	15	CASISVQRNTGELFF	TGTGCCAGCATCAGCGTGCAGAGAAACACCGGGGAGCTGTTTTTT
-	TRBD1	TRBJ1-2	TRBV5-1	13	CASSLDTGVGYTF	TGCGCCAGCAGCTTGGATACAGGGGTCGGCTACACCTTC
-	TRBD2	TRBJ2-1	TRBV27	14	CASRLAGEYNEQFF	TGTGCCAGCAGACTAGCGGGGGAGTACAATGAGCAGTTCTTC
few	TRBD1	TRBJ1-1	TRBV29-1	13	CSVRTGEGTEAFF	TGCAGCGTACGGACAGGGGAGGGCACTGAAGCTTTCTTT
-	TRBD1	TRBJ1-2	TRBV10-3	14	CAITSPGQNYGYTF	TGTGCCATTACCTCACCGGGACAGAACTATGGCTACACCTTC
-	-	TRBJ2-1	TRBV9	14	CASSVGVPADEQFF	TGTGCCAGCAGCGTAGGGGTCCCAGCGGATGAGCAGTTCTTC
-	-	TRBJ2-6	TRBV7-2	18	CASSPARRYGSGANVLTF	TGTGCCAGCAGCCCAGCCCGGCGGTACGGTTCGGGGGCCAACGTCCTGACTTTC
-	-	TRBJ1-5	TRBV29-1	13	CSVAEGEWRPQHF	TGCAGCGTTGCGGAGGGCGAATGGCGGCCCCAGCATTTT
few	-	TRBJ2-7	TRBV5-1	13	CASSLEGPGEQYF	TGCGCCAGCAGCTTAGAGGGTCCGGGGGAGCAGTACTTC
few	TRBD1	TRBJ1-2	TRBV5-1	15	CASSSAGTGGEGYTF	TGCGCCAGCAGTTCCGCCGGGACAGGGGGAGAGGGCTACACCTTC
-	-	TRBJ2-4	TRBV23-1	13	CASTSGGWDIQYF	TGCGCCAGCACCTCCGGGGGATGGGACATTCAGTACTTC
-	TRBD1	TRBJ1-2	TRBV23-1	15	CASSQRWTGVDGYTF	TGCGCCAGCAGTCAGCGCTGGACAGGGGTCGATGGCTACACCTTC
-	TRBD2	TRBJ2-7	TRBV7-2	15	CASSLVSGSDYEQYF	TGTGCCAGCAGCTTAGTAAGCGGGAGTGATTACGAGCAGTACTTC
-	TRBD1	TRBJ1-1	TRBV19	15	CASSIPQGARAEAFF	TGTGCCAGTAGTATTCCCCAGGGGGCAAGAGCTGAAGCTTTCTTT
-	TRBD1	TRBJ2-7	TRBV9	15	CASSPGVGGMYEQYF	TGTGCCAGCAGCCCCGGGGTAGGGGGCATGTACGAGCAGTACTTC
-	-	TRBJ1-1	TRBV30	14	CAWTEHGRRTEAFF	TGTGCCTGGACCGAACACGGGAGGCGCACTGAAGCTTTCTTT
-	-	TRBJ1-1	TRBV30	14	CAWRLDSMNTEAFF	TGTGCCTGGAGACTCGACAGTATGAACACTGAAGCTTTCTTT
once	-	TRBJ1-6	TRBV19	14	CASSDRRQSSPLHF	TGTGCCAGTAGTGACAGGCGTCAAAGTTCACCCCTCCACTTT
-	-	TRBJ1-2	TRBV19	14	CASSNLAGRYGYTF	TGTGCCAGTAGTAATCTCGCAGGGCGCTATGGCTACACCTTC
-	TRBD2	TRBJ2-1	TRBV19	15	CASSFPGLDYNEQFF	TGTGCCAGTAGCTTCCCGGGACTAGACTACAATGAGCAGTTCTTC
-	TRBD1	TRBJ2-3	TRBV28	15	CASSSGTGGKDTQYF	TGTGCCAGCAGTTCAGGGACAGGGGGCAAAGATACGCAGTATTTT